Listed here is a single T cell receptor (beta chain). The data are from a study of radiotherapy plus CTLA-4 blockade in lung cancer. Only in-frame clones appear in the TCRdb table, and some are missing; sequencing was by immunoSEQ multiplex PCR. The sample carries fewer than 140,000 clones, more than 75% recorded once. The germline V gene has CDR1 MRHNA and CDR2 SNTAGT. The CDR3 covers 15 residues. Trimming left V 0 bases short and J 6 bases short, with 12 bases between. This TCR derives from a human donor with non-small cell lung cancer that progressed on radiotherapy plus ipilimumab. Some clones in this sample may be carry-over from other donors' samples. The gene calls are TRBV6-4 and TRBJ2-1; D remains unclear. Sample: peripheral blood, taken from a patient treated with radiotherapy plus ipilimumab. CDR3 sequence (DNA): TGTGCCAGCAGTGACTCGACAAGTTCGGCCAATGAGCAGTTCTTC. Protein product: CASSDSTSSANEQFF.